This T cell receptor beta chain was retrieved from a study of identifying expanded T cells in peripheral blood. To note about this clone: Its target is not known.

Here immunoSEQ multiplex PCR was the method, and the copy in TCRdb shows in-frame clones only, minus some. The data contain around 120,000 clones, 65% to 90% of them seen just once; the ten biggest clones take up less than 10%. The V and J ends lost 5 bases and 0 bases, in that order; junction bases with no gene match: 9. Germline-derived CDR1 and CDR2 are SGHAT and FQNNGV. The CDR3 totals 18 residues. Study-wide results and limits: Technical replicates showed roughly 1.2 changed clones; two weeks 15 to 20; four weeks 19. Clone count variance between roughly 2-week samples rose with total template count.

J is TRBJ2-1 and V is TRBV11-2; the match to TRBD2 covers 11 bases. The sequenced material came from blood. This TCR came from a person aged 18-70 years in good health. Here the CDR3 reads CASSPRASGGSSYNEQFF. CDR3 DNA sequence: TGTGCCAGCAGCCCACGGGCTAGCGGGGGGAGCTCCTACAATGAGCAGTTCTTC.